The 24 T cell receptor beta chains reported below all come from one sample, sequenced in a study of glioma-infiltrating T cells (dated by TCRdb to about 2016). The listed sequencing device is Illumina MiSeq. The iRepertoire nested amplicon-rescue multiplex PCR (arm-PCR) platform was used to amplify TCR alpha and beta CDR3 regions from RNA. Clones were called with MiXCR by TCRdb after fastp trimmed the public reads at Q25, and only in-frame beta chains were retained. Under each unique CDR3 protein, matching rows form one entry showing the most common genes and DNA. The table for this sample lists a few hundred thousand distinct CDR3 sequences; roughly two fifths of them were counted only once. Approximately 12% of the sample is in the top ten clones. Sequences were obtained from glioma tissue, nonneoplastic brain tissue, or PBMCs (not recorded which). These receptors all stem from a human donor with low-grade glioma or glioblastoma, undergoing nonglioma brain surgery, or in good health (not recorded which).

CDR3 amino acids: CSAGQTEYEQYF. The CDR3 DNA sequence: TGCAGCGCTGGACAGACAGAATACGAGCAGTACTTC. This chain uses TRBV29-1 with TRBJ2-7; possibly TRBD1 for D (6 bases). With 7 bases removed from V and 4 bases from J, the gap between germline ends came to 14 bases. In germline, CDR1 is SQVTM, CDR2 ANQGSEA. The CDR3 length is 12 residues.

The rearrangement uses TRBV5-4 and TRBJ2-2; the match to TRBD1 covers 10 bases. Germline loops: CDR1 SGHNT, CDR2 YYREEE (reference sequence). This CDR3 has 15 amino acids. Germline trimming cut 4 bases from V and 5 bases from J; bases unmatched to any gene: 5. As DNA, the CDR3 is TGTGCCAGCAGCAGGGACAGGGGAGAAACCGGGGAGCTGTTTTTT. It translates to CASSRDRGETGELFF. Supplemented by reference TRBV5-4 and TRBJ2-2, the full variable domain reads ETGVTQSPTHLIKTRGQQVTLRCSSQSGHNTVSWYQQALGQGPQFIFQYYREEENGRGNFPPRFSGLQFPNYSSELNVNALELDDSALYLCASSRDRGETGELFFGEGSRLTVL.

The sample holds many counts of this clonotype. The chain links TRBV28 to TRBJ2-5; D is possibly TRBD2 (7 bases). Germline V gene sequence: CDR1 MDHEN, CDR2 SYDVKM. The CDR3 is made up of 15 amino acids. Trimming removed 5 bases from V and 2 bases from J, with 15 bases in between. The CDR3 bases are TGTGCCAGCAGTAACAGGGAGGGAAGGCAAGAGACCCAGTACTTC. Translating gives CASSNREGRQETQYF.

Details on this clonotype: This clone may be a read error of a much larger clone one base away. This rearrangement joins TRBV6-2 or TRBV6-3 to TRBJ2-7; D is unresolved. Germline lookup yields CDR1 MNHEY and CDR2 SVGEGT. CDR3 size: 13 residues. The V end was cut by 2 bases, the J end by 2 bases, with 7 bases between. CDR3 region: CASSYASPYEQYF. CDR3 in DNA: TGTGCCAGCAGTTACGCCAGCCCCTACGAGCAGTACTTC.

The genes are TRBV5-4 and TRBJ2-1, with TRBD1 matching over 9 bases. The germline V gene encodes CDR1 SGHNT and CDR2 YYREEE (reference sequence). The CDR3 runs to 16 residues. V lost 0 bases and J lost 7; bases outside the gene matches: 8. CDR3 amino acids: CASSLAPGQGFNEQFF. DNA of the CDR3: TGTGCCAGCAGCTTGGCCCCGGGACAGGGTTTTAATGAGCAGTTCTTC.

The gene calls are TRBV12-3 or TRBV12-4 and TRBJ2-4; 8 nucleotides agree with TRBD1. There are 14 residues in the CDR3. V dropped 6 bases and J dropped 6; count of bases not matched to a gene: 7. The CDR3 bases are TGTGCCAGCAGCCTATCAGGGGGCAGAAACATTCAGTACTTC. Its protein is CASSLSGGRNIQYF.

This clonotype has only a few counts. CDR3 nucleotide sequence: TGCGCCAGCAGCCAAGGATCTAGCGGGACCACGAACACCGGGGAGCTGTTTTTT. Amino acid sequence: CASSQGSSGTTNTGELFF. The rearrangement uses TRBV4-3 and TRBJ2-2; 9 nucleotides align to TRBD2. Per germline, CDR1 LGHNA and CDR2 YSLEER. V lost 1 base, J lost 0 bases, and 6 bases stayed unmatched. The CDR3 extends over 18 amino acids.

The V gene is TRBV20-1, the J gene TRBJ2-2; the D is unclear. The CDR3 runs to 13 residues. The germline CDR1 and CDR2 sequences are DFQATT and SNEGSKA (reference sequence). V lost 4 bases and J 7 bases, leaving 13 bases between the germline ends. CDR3 region: CSAIKYDNGELFF. The CDR3 coding sequence is TGCAGTGCTATTAAGTACGACAACGGGGAGCTGTTTTTT.

This clonotype was found many times. V is TRBV6-1 and J is TRBJ2-5; possibly TRBD2 for D (6 bases). V gave up 8 bases and J gave up 5 bases, with 18 bases separating them. The CDR3 sequence is 14 residues long. Germline lookup yields CDR1 MNHNS and CDR2 SASEGT. The CDR3 DNA is TGTGCCAGCGGGTGGGGGGAGCGAGGGGAGACCCAGTACTTC. It is translated as CASGWGERGETQYF.

The chain links TRBV29-1 to TRBJ1-4; TRBD1 might be the D (6 bases). This CDR3 is 14 amino acids long. Looked up from germline, CDR1 is SQVTM and CDR2 is ANQGSEA. Deletions cut 4 bases from V and 2 bases from J, with 11 bases between. The CDR3 coding sequence is TGCAGCGTTGCCAGGGGTGGGACTAATGAAAAACTGTTTTTT. It yields the protein CSVARGGTNEKLFF.

V usage is TRBV5-4 and J usage is TRBJ2-1, with 12 bases matching TRBD2. The CDR3 length is 16 residues. V shed 1 base and J 7 bases; nucleotides not matched to a gene: 6. Germline lookup yields CDR1 SGHNT and CDR2 YYREEE (reference sequence). In DNA form, the CDR3 reads TGTGCCAGCAGCTTGAGGCTAGCGGGAGGGGGTAATGAGCAGTTCTTC. This translates into CASSLRLAGGGNEQFF. Based on the CDR3 plus reference TRBV5-4 and TRBJ2-1, the full variable domain is ETGVTQSPTHLIKTRGQQVTLRCSSQSGHNTVSWYQQALGQGPQFIFQYYREEENGRGNFPPRFSGLQFPNYSSELNVNALELDDSALYLCASSLRLAGGGNEQFFGPGTRLTVL.

Only a few counts were recorded for this clonotype. This rearrangement joins TRBV28 to TRBJ2-5; D gene ambiguous. The V gene lost 3 bases and the J gene lost 5 bases, with 13 bases spanning the gap. This CDR3 is built from 14 residues. The V gene's germline CDR1 is MDHEN and CDR2 SYDVKM. The CDR3 nucleotides read TGTGCCAGCAGTTTCGCCTCGCCCCGGGAGACCCAGTACTTC. This codes for CASSFASPRETQYF.

This chain joins TRBV20-1 and TRBJ2-1; no clear D. This CDR3 is built from 11 residues. Germline V gene sequence: CDR1 DFQATT, CDR2 SNEGSKA (reference sequence). V lost 3 bases and J lost 9, with 9 bases in between. CDR3 in DNA: TGCAGTGCTAGCCCGCCGCGTGAGCAGTTCTTC. It translates to CSASPPREQFF.

This clonotype was seen many times. The chain recombines TRBV6-2 or TRBV6-3 with TRBJ2-1; 11 bases line up with TRBD2. This CDR3 has 16 residues. With V trimmed by 5 bases and J by 0 bases, 3 bases remained unmatched. Germline V gives CDR1 MNHEY, CDR2 SVGEGT. The CDR3, as DNA: TGTGCCAGCAGTGGACTAGCGGGTAGCTCCTACAATGAGCAGTTCTTC. Its translation: CASSGLAGSSYNEQFF.

There are a few counts of this clonotype. The gene calls are TRBV7-2 and TRBJ2-7, with 7 bases that match TRBD2. Germline lookup yields CDR1 SGHTA and CDR2 FQGNSA. V shed 1 base and J 2 bases; nucleotides not matched to a gene: 2. CDR3 length: 14 residues. The CDR3 DNA reads as TGTGCCAGCAGCTTAGGAGGACTAGCCTACGAGCAGTACTTC. Translated, it gives CASSLGGLAYEQYF. The full variable domain, its missing parts supplied by reference TRBV7-2 and TRBJ2-7, is GAGVSQSPSNKVTEKGKDVELRCDPISGHTALYWYRQSLGQGLEFLIYFQGNSAPDKSGLPSDRFSAERTGGSVSTLTIQRTQQEDSAVYLCASSLGGLAYEQYFGPGTRLTVT.

Comment on this clonotype: A much bigger clone sits one base away, suggesting this may be a read error. This sequence joins TRBV28 and TRBJ2-5, with D possibly being TRBD2 (6 bases). CDR1 is MDHEN and CDR2 is SYDVKM in the germline V gene. The germline V and J ends were trimmed by 3 bases and 1 base, with 9 bases remaining between them. The CDR3 runs to 14 residues. CDR3 coding DNA: TGTGCCAGCAGTTTGATAGCGGCCCAAGAGACCCAGTACTTC. This codes for CASSLIAAQETQYF. The full variable domain, rest sourced from reference TRBV28 and TRBJ2-5, is DVKVTQSSRYLVKRTGEKVFLECVQDMDHENMFWYRQDPGLGLRLIYFSYDVKMKEKGDIPEGYSVSREKKERFSLILESASTNQTSMYLCASSLIAAQETQYFGPGTRLLVL.

The chain combines TRBV2 with TRBJ1-4; 9 bases fit TRBD1. The CDR3 has 18 residues. Trimming cost V 7 bases and J 0 bases; bases outside gene matches: 12. Germline loops: CDR1 SNHLY, CDR2 FYNNEI. The DNA for the CDR3 is TGTGCCAGCACTCAAGGGGGACAGGGCGTTGCAACTAATGAAAAACTGTTTTTT. It specifies CASTQGGQGVATNEKLFF.

This clonotype has only a few counts. V usage is TRBV20-1 and J usage is TRBJ2-5, with TRBD2 matching over 12 bases. The V segment lost 6 bases and the J segment 5 bases; nucleotides outside the gene matches: 7. Germline CDR1 reads DFQATT; CDR2 reads SNEGSKA (reference sequence). The CDR3 totals 14 residues. CDR3 amino acids: CSARLAGDQETQYF. In DNA, the CDR3 is TGCAGTGCGCGACTAGCGGGAGATCAGGAGACCCAGTACTTC.

The genes are TRBV4-2 and TRBJ2-2, with D tentatively TRBD1 or TRBD2 (5 bases each). CDR3 size: 15 residues. The germline CDR1 and CDR2 sequences are LGHNA and YNFKEQ. The germline V and J ends were trimmed by 9 bases and 8 bases, with 22 bases remaining between them. The CDR3 DNA is TGTGCCAGTACCGCCGGGTCGGGACGGCTTGGGGAGCTGTTTTTT. Its protein product is CASTAGSGRLGELFF.

CDR3 nucleotides: TGTGCCAGTAGTATGGGCCAGGGTGGCAATCAGCCCCAGCATTTT. Translating gives CASSMGQGGNQPQHF. V is TRBV19 and J is TRBJ1-5; the D gene is possibly TRBD1 (5 bases). The CDR3 spans 15 residues. V was shortened by 3 bases and J by 2 bases, with 11 bases between the two germline ends. Germline V gives CDR1 LNHDA, CDR2 SQIVND (reference sequence). The entire variable domain, with the rest obtained from reference TRBV19 and TRBJ1-5, is as follows: DGGITQSPKYLFRKEGQNVTLSCEQNLNHDAMYWYRQDPGQGLRLIYYSQIVNDFQKGDIAEGYSVSREKKESFPLTVTSAQKNPTAFYLCASSMGQGGNQPQHFGDGTRLSIL.

This clonotype showed up just a few times. This chain links TRBV6-5 with TRBJ2-2; D gene ambiguous. Trimming took 0 bases from V and 1 from J, leaving 6 bases between them. Germline lookup yields CDR1 MNHEY and CDR2 SVGAGI. The CDR3 runs to 15 residues. CDR3 nucleotides: TGTGCCAGCAGTTACTCAAGCTTGAACACCGGGGAGCTGTTTTTT. Translated: CASSYSSLNTGELFF.

This clonotype was detected only once. The genes are TRBV12-3 or TRBV12-4 and TRBJ1-5; TRBD1 matches 8 bases. The CDR3 contains 16 residues. Trimming removed 6 bases from V and 4 bases from J; junction bases left unmatched: 11. The CDR3 sequence: CASSGPGQVENQPQHF. DNA for the CDR3: TGTGCCAGCAGCGGACCGGGACAGGTGGAAAATCAGCCCCAGCATTTT.

Remarks on this clonotype: This may be a read error: a much more frequent sequence differs by one nucleotide. This sequence joins TRBV27 and TRBJ2-3, with 8 bases lining up with TRBD1. V lost 5 bases, J lost 7 bases, and 8 bases stayed unmatched. CDR1 and CDR2 from the germline V gene are MNHEY and SMNVEV (reference sequence). This CDR3 comprises 14 residues. This chain's CDR3 is CASSVVQGENTQYF. The CDR3 nucleotides read TGTGCCAGCAGTGTAGTACAGGGGGAAAATACGCAGTATTTT.

This clonotype was picked up a small number of times. This rearrangement joins TRBV7-2 to TRBJ2-3; no definite D call. The germline V gene encodes CDR1 SGHTA and CDR2 FQGNSA. V lost 6 bases and J lost 1, with 11 bases in between. There are 14 residues in the CDR3. CDR3 protein: CASSYPSRTDTQYF. CDR3 coding DNA: TGTGCCAGCAGTTATCCTTCCCGCACAGATACGCAGTATTTT.